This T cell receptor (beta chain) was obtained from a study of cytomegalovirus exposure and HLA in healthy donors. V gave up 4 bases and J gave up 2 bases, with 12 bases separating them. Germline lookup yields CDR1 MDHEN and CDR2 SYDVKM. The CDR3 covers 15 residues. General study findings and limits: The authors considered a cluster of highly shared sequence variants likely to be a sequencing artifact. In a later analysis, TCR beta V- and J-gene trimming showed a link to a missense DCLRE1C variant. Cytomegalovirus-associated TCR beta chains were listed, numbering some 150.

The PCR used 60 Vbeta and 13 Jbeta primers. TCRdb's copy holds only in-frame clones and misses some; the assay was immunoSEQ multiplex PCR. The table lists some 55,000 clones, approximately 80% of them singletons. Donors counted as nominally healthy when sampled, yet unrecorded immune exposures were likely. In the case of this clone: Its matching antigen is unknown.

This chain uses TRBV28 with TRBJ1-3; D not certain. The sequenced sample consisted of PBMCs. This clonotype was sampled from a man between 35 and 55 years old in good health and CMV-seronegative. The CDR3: CASSSITGAGNTIYF. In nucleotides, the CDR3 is TGTGCCAGCAGTTCGATTACCGGGGCTGGAAACACCATATATTTT.